These 32 T cell receptor beta chains came from one sample sequenced in a study of T cells in Graves' hyperthyroidism and ophthalmopathy. The source material, RNA transcripts, was used to amplify TCR beta CDR3 regions. A set of HTBI primers served as the primers for a first-round RT-PCR of the TCR CDR3. TCRdb re-called the multiplex PCR reads with MiXCR, one entry per CDR3 protein. The sample lists about 570,000 distinct CDR3 sequences, 46% occurring once. Sequenced material: peripheral blood or thyroid tissue (not recorded which). These receptors originate from an adult woman with Graves' disease, either hyperthyroidism or ophthalmopathy (not recorded which).

Ten or more counts support this clonotype. This sequence joins TRBV6-1 and TRBJ1-5; TRBD1 might be the D (5 bases). Trimming removed 6 bases at V and 4 bases at J, with 13 bases between. Germline CDR1 is MNHNS and CDR2 is SASEGT. This CDR3 region has 14 residues. CDR3 nucleotides: TGTGCCAGCAGGCCGGGGGGAGGGAATCAGCCCCAGCATTTT. It codes for CASRPGGGNQPQHF.

The rearrangement joins TRBV4-3 to TRBJ1-6; D is undetermined. This CDR3 is 15 amino acids long. Germline CDR1 reads LGHNA; CDR2 reads YSLEER. Trimming cost V 2 bases and J 0 bases, with 5 bases left between them. CDR3 nucleotide sequence: TGCGCCAGCAGCCAATTGAGCTCCTATAATTCACCCCTCCACTTT. Its protein is CASSQLSSYNSPLHF.

There are many counts of this clonotype. The chain carries TRBV5-4 and TRBJ2-7; D assignment may be TRBD1 or TRBD2 (5 bases each). The CDR3 is 15 amino acids. Germline lookup yields CDR1 SGHNT and CDR2 YYREEE (reference sequence). With 1 base removed from V and 1 base from J, the gap between germline ends came to 12 bases. Written as DNA, the CDR3 is TGTGCCAGCAGCTTGCCAGGGTCGGGGTCCTACGAGCAGTACTTC. This gives the protein CASSLPGSGSYEQYF. The whole variable domain, filled in from reference TRBV5-4 and TRBJ2-7, reads ETGVTQSPTHLIKTRGQQVTLRCSSQSGHNTVSWYQQALGQGPQFIFQYYREEENGRGNFPPRFSGLQFPNYSSELNVNALELDDSALYLCASSLPGSGSYEQYFGPGTRLTVT.

Here the CDR3 reads CSVLGQLQTTGYTF. CDR3 sequence (DNA): TGCAGCGTTTTGGGGCAGCTCCAAACGACTGGCTACACCTTC. J is TRBJ1-2 and V is TRBV29-1, with D perhaps matching TRBD1 (5 bases). Germline V gene data show CDR1 as SQVTM and CDR2 as ANQGSEA. Trimming pared 5 bases from V and 7 bases from J, leaving 20 bases between. The CDR3 is 14 residues long. The complete variable domain, with remaining parts taken from reference TRBV29-1 and TRBJ1-2, reads SAVISQKPSRDICQRGTSLTIQCQVDSQVTMMFWYRQQPGQSLTLIATANQGSEATYESGFVIDKFPISRPNLTFSTLTVSNMSPEDSSIYLCSVLGQLQTTGYTFGSGTRLTVV.

As for this clonotype: This is likely a read error, given that the CDR3 carries no conserved phenylalanine or tryptophan at its end. The limits of the CDR3 on the DNA are not certain, so only TCRdb's listed CDR3 is given. The genes are TRBV7-2 and TRBJ1-6. In germline, CDR1 is SGHTA, CDR2 FQGNSA. Including both end residues, the CDR3 is 8 amino acids long. CDR3 in amino acids: CASSLLFS.

The chain joins TRBV25-1 to TRBJ2-7; TRBD2 matches 11 bases. J gave up 3 bases and V 8 bases, and 6 bases lay outside the gene matches. The CDR3 is 14 amino acids. Germline CDR1 MGHDK, CDR2 SYGVNS. CDR3 nucleotides: TGTGCCAGCCATCCCGGGACTAGCGGCTACGAGCAGTACTTC. It specifies CASHPGTSGYEQYF.

J is TRBJ1-1 and V is TRBV5-6; 9 bases align to TRBD1. Trimming removed 4 bases from V and 0 bases from J; junction bases left unmatched: 4. This CDR3 has 15 residues. Germline-derived CDR1 and CDR2 are SGHDT and YYEEEE. The CDR3 DNA is TGTGCCAGCAGCATCGGGACAGGGCTGAACACTGAAGCTTTCTTT. It specifies CASSIGTGLNTEAFF.

This rearrangement joins TRBV30 to TRBJ1-5, with TRBD1 matching over 7 bases. Germline CDR1 is GTSNPN and CDR2 is SVGIG (reference sequence). V lost 4 bases to trimming and J lost 2 bases; unmatched junction nucleotides: 5. The CDR3 has 14 residues. The CDR3, as DNA: TGTGCCTGGAAGGGGGCTTGGGGCAATCAGCCCCAGCATTTT. As protein: CAWKGAWGNQPQHF.

This clonotype was recorded at least ten times. The chain has TRBV7-9 and TRBJ2-5; 7 nucleotides match TRBD2. The germline gives CDR1 SEHNR, CDR2 FQNEAQ (reference sequence). Trimming cost V 7 bases and J 0 bases; bases outside gene matches: 11. This CDR3 is built from 16 residues. The CDR3 region has the DNA TGTGCCAGCACTTTCCGCGGGAGAAGGGACCAAGAGACCCAGTACTTC. Its protein is CASTFRGRRDQETQYF.

In nucleotides, the CDR3 is TGTGCCATCAGTGACTGGACAGGGGGCCAGAACACTGAAGCTTTCTTT. Protein sequence: CAISDWTGGQNTEAFF. V is TRBV10-3 and J is TRBJ1-1, with 11 bases identical to TRBD1. Germline CDR1 reads ENHRY; CDR2 reads SYGVKD. J gave up 1 base and V 3 bases, and 4 bases lay outside the gene matches. The CDR3 spans 16 residues.

This clonotype was counted only a few times. V usage is TRBV7-9 and J usage is TRBJ2-7; unclear D gene. Deletions cut 3 bases from V and 0 bases from J, with 12 bases between. The CDR3 extends over 15 amino acids. CDR1 is SEHNR, CDR2 FQNEAQ, per germline (reference sequence). The CDR3 DNA sequence: TGTGCCAGCAGCTTGGATCCCTTAAGCTCCTACGAGCAGTACTTC. Translating it yields CASSLDPLSSYEQYF.

This chain joins TRBV10-3 and TRBJ1-4; possible D gene TRBD1, 6 bases. This CDR3 region has 15 residues. CDR1 is ENHRY and CDR2 is SYGVKD in the germline V gene. The V end was cut by 4 bases, the J end by 8 bases, with 17 bases between. CDR3 loop: CAISATGLKNEKLFF. CDR3 DNA sequence: TGTGCCATCAGTGCAACAGGGTTGAAGAACGAAAAACTGTTTTTT.

This chain joins TRBV15 and TRBJ1-5; D gene unclear. This CDR3 is built from 14 residues. V shed 1 base and J shed 4 bases, with 8 bases lying between them. Per germline, CDR1 LNHNV and CDR2 YYDKDF (reference sequence). The CDR3 region is CATSRVLTNQPQHF. The CDR3 nucleotides are TGTGCCACCAGCAGAGTTCTCACTAATCAGCCCCAGCATTTT.

This clonotype occurred many times. This chain joins TRBV11-2 and TRBJ1-3; perhaps TRBD1 as D (6 bases). This CDR3 region has 15 residues. V was trimmed by 1 base and J by 2 bases, leaving 9 bases between them. CDR1 is SGHAT, CDR2 FQNNGV, per germline. CDR3 residues: CASSLAGQTGNTIYF. CDR3 in DNA: TGTGCCAGCAGCTTAGCTGGACAGACTGGAAACACCATATATTTT. Using reference TRBV11-2 and TRBJ1-3 for the parts outside the CDR3, the full variable domain is EAGVAQSPRYKIIEKRQSVAFWCNPISGHATLYWYQQILGQGPKLLIQFQNNGVVDDSQLPKDRFSAERLKGVDSTLKIQPAKLEDSAVYLCASSLAGQTGNTIYFGEGSWLTVV.

The gene calls are TRBV28 and TRBJ2-7; weak D call: TRBD2 (5 bases). The CDR3 runs to 12 residues. Deletions cut 3 bases from V and 4 bases from J, with 7 bases between. CDR1 and CDR2 (germline): MDHEN, SYDVKM. CDR3 sequence reads: CASSFSVYEQYF. CDR3 bases: TGTGCCAGCAGTTTTAGCGTTTACGAGCAGTACTTC.

The chain is built from TRBV4-3 and TRBJ2-5; 14 nucleotides match TRBD2. This CDR3 is built from 16 residues. In germline, CDR1 is LGHNA, CDR2 YSLEER. The junction had 2 bases not matched to a gene; V was cut back by 4 bases and J by 1 base. In DNA, the CDR3 is TGCGCCAGCAGCCGGACTAGCGGGGGGACCCAAGAGACCCAGTACTTC. Amino acids: CASSRTSGGTQETQYF.

This clonotype occurred a few times. CDR3 residues: CSAGGGRGARTDTQYF. The CDR3 DNA reads as TGCAGCGCCGGGGGCGGGAGGGGGGCTAGGACAGATACGCAGTATTTT. J is TRBJ2-3 and V is TRBV29-1; 9 bases align to TRBD2. V dropped 7 bases and J dropped 3; count of bases not matched to a gene: 14. The CDR3 contains 16 residues. Germline V gives CDR1 SQVTM, CDR2 ANQGSEA.

This clonotype was observed at least ten times. The genes are TRBV11-2 and TRBJ2-2; D unresolved. Germline V gene sequence: CDR1 SGHAT, CDR2 FQNNGV. V was clipped by 0 bases and J by 0 bases, with 5 bases between them. The CDR3 length is 15 residues. The CDR3 coding sequence is TGTGCCAGCAGCTTAGAGGCAGCGAACACCGGGGAGCTGTTTTTT. This encodes CASSLEAANTGELFF.

This sequence joins TRBV6-1 and TRBJ1-4; no clear D. Germline CDR1 MNHNS, CDR2 SASEGT. V gave up 4 bases and J gave up 8 bases, with 20 bases separating them. The CDR3 length is 16 residues. Here the CDR3 DNA reads TGTGCCAGCAGTGCAAGGGCCTCCTCGGGCGGGGAAAAACTGTTTTTT. The encoded protein is CASSARASSGGEKLFF.

As regards this clonotype: An end of the junction differs from the germline gene, which may be a read error. V and J are TRBV5-1 and TRBJ1-6; tentatively, D is TRBD1 (5 bases). The length of the CDR3 is 16 residues. In germline, CDR1 is SGHRS, CDR2 YFSETQ. The CDR3 protein is CASSQSSGSGNSPLHF. The CDR3 nucleotides are TGTGCCAGCAGCCAAAGCTCAGGGTCGGGGAATTCACCCCTCCACTTT.

This sequence joins TRBV7-9 and TRBJ1-6; D is uncertain. Germline V gene data show CDR1 as SEHNR and CDR2 as FQNEAQ (reference sequence). The V end lost 1 base, the J end lost 9 bases, and 10 bases lay between the germline ends. The CDR3 runs to 14 residues. The CDR3 nucleotides read TGTGCCAGCAGCTTAGTGGGTACCTCTTCACCCCTCCACTTT. The encoded protein is CASSLVGTSSPLHF. The whole variable domain, remainder taken from reference TRBV7-9 and TRBJ1-6, is DTGVSQNPRHKITKRGQNVTFRCDPISEHNRLYWYRQTLGQGPEFLTYFQNEAQLEKSRLLSDRFSAERPKGSFSTLEIQRTEQGDSAMYLCASSLVGTSSPLHFGNGTRLTVT.

The J gene is TRBJ1-5, the V gene TRBV28; D is unresolved. The CDR3 extends over 14 amino acids. Germline CDR1 MDHEN, CDR2 SYDVKM. The V end was cut by 7 bases, the J end by 2 bases, with 12 bases between. The CDR3, as DNA: TGTGCCAGCAATGGTCGGCAGGGCAATCAGCCCCAGCATTTT. Its protein is CASNGRQGNQPQHF.

This clonotype was counted ten times or more. The rearrangement links TRBV5-6 to TRBJ1-3; D is unclear. The germline CDR1 and CDR2 sequences are SGHDT and YYEEEE. The CDR3 totals 12 residues. V was trimmed by 2 bases and J by 5 bases, leaving 5 bases between them. Here the CDR3 DNA reads TGTGCCAGCAGCTTTGCCCGAAACACCATATATTTT. It is translated as CASSFARNTIYF.

The DNA for the CDR3 is TGTGCCAGTCGGGGGAGGGACAGCCTTAATGAAAAACTGTTTTTT. Its protein is CASRGRDSLNEKLFF. The chain links TRBV7-9 to TRBJ1-4, with 7 bases aligning to TRBD1. With V trimmed by 9 bases and J by 4 bases, 11 bases remained unmatched. Germline V lookup: CDR1 SEHNR, CDR2 FQNEAQ (reference sequence). CDR3 length equals 15 residues.

V usage is TRBV5-5 and J usage is TRBJ1-1; the D gene is possibly TRBD1 (5 bases). The CDR3 is made up of 16 amino acids. V gave up 0 bases and J gave up 0 bases, with 12 bases separating them. Germline V CDR1 and CDR2: SGHKS, YYEKEE (reference sequence). CDR3 amino acids: CASSLAGGVMNTEAFF. The CDR3 bases are TGTGCCAGCAGCTTGGCCGGAGGGGTCATGAACACTGAAGCTTTCTTT.

Points on this clonotype: At one of its ends the junction is not consistent with the germline gene, which may arise from a read error. The rearrangement links TRBV7-9 to TRBJ1-1, with 7 bases that match TRBD1. Looked up from germline, CDR1 is SEHNR and CDR2 is FQNEAQ (reference sequence). This CDR3 contains 15 residues. The CDR3 DNA is TGCGCCAGCAGCCATACGACAGGGACGGGTCTTGAAGCTTTCTTT. Translation gives CASSHTTGTGLEAFF.

This clonotype appeared many times. The chain combines TRBV10-3 with TRBJ1-1; TRBD1 aligns across 7 bases. This CDR3 region has 14 residues. Trimming cost V 6 bases and J 3 bases; bases outside gene matches: 7. From germline, CDR1 is ENHRY and CDR2 SYGVKD. The CDR3 spells CAIRDGTAYTEAFF. In DNA, the CDR3 is TGTGCCATCAGAGACGGGACAGCCTACACTGAAGCTTTCTTT.

The chain couples TRBV30 to TRBJ1-4; D ambiguous. V was pared by 2 bases and J by 7 bases, with 17 bases between. The CDR3 totals 15 residues. CDR1 and CDR2 from the germline V gene are GTSNPN and SVGIG (reference sequence). The CDR3 coding sequence is TGTGCCTGGAGTACCAGAAGCCCAGGAGGTGAAAAACTGTTTTTT. The encoded protein is CAWSTRSPGGEKLFF.

This clonotype was picked up many times. The chain is built from TRBV7-9 and TRBJ2-7, with TRBD2 identical over 8 bases. This CDR3 is 15 amino acids long. Trimming took 1 base from V and 4 from J; bases not matched to a gene: 6. Looked up from germline, CDR1 is SEHNR and CDR2 is FQNEAQ (reference sequence). CDR3 amino acids: CASSLVREGQYEQYF. CDR3 in DNA: TGTGCCAGCAGCTTAGTCCGGGAGGGCCAATACGAGCAGTACTTC.

As to this clonotype: A much larger clone differs from this one at a single base, so this may be a read error. The V call is TRBV9, the J call TRBJ2-7; D gene unclear. This CDR3 has 15 residues. Germline V gene sequence: CDR1 SGDLS, CDR2 YYNGEE. V was trimmed by 4 bases and J by 2 bases, leaving 16 bases between them. CDR3 sequence reads: CASSSQSAPPYEQYF. CDR3 in DNA: TGTGCCAGCAGCTCTCAAAGTGCGCCCCCCTACGAGCAGTACTTC.

This clonotype was detected a few times. The chain links TRBV10-3 to TRBJ2-7; the D call may be TRBD1 or TRBD2 (5 bases each). CDR3 size: 12 residues. CDR1 is ENHRY and CDR2 is SYGVKD in the germline V gene. V was cut by 6 bases and J by 2 bases, with 8 bases left in between. The CDR3, as DNA: TGTGCCATCAGGGGGACGGCCTACGAGCAGTACTTC. As protein: CAIRGTAYEQYF.

V and J are TRBV25-1 and TRBJ1-5; D unresolved. Germline V CDR1 and CDR2: MGHDK, SYGVNS. This CDR3 spans 13 amino acids. V was cut by 5 bases and J by 2 bases, with 7 bases left in between. In DNA form, the CDR3 reads TGTGCCAGCAGTTATCTCCGCAATCAGCCCCAGCATTTT. Amino acids: CASSYLRNQPQHF.